Listed below are T cell receptor beta chains from one sample, sequenced in a study of TIL therapy for anti-PD-1-resistant metastatic lung cancer. Using immunoSEQ multiplex PCR, the repertoire was profiled, and TCRdb retains in-frame clones only, with some absent. The table lists around 45,000 clones, 65% to 80% of them singletons. Specimen: tumor tissue, collected at baseline. The receptors were gathered from a person between 30 and 79 years old with non-small cell lung cancer. The CDR3 runs from the conserved cysteine through the conserved F or W. The order of the fields is CDR3 length, J gene, D gene, V gene, clone size, CDR3 DNA, CDR3 protein. The D gene is left open where the match is weak. Clone size appears in some rows only: once, few, many, or a class for an expanded clone.

>15|TRBJ1-1|TRBD1|TRBV7-3|NA
TGTGCCAGCAGCTTGGAGGGGGCAGGGAACACTGAAGCTTTCTTT
CASSLEGAGNTEAFF
>15|TRBJ2-3|NA|TRBV7-8|NA
TGTGCCAGCAGCTTATGGTCTGGGGTGCCAGATACGCAGTATTTT
CASSLWSGVPDTQYF
>11|TRBJ1-2|NA|TRBV6-1|NA
TGTGCCAGCAGCCTTCCCCCCGGGGACACCTTC
CASSLPPGDTF
>15|TRBJ2-1|TRBD2|TRBV28|NA
TGTGCCAGCAGACCGACTAGCGGGAGGGCCAATGAGCAGTTCTTC
CASRPTSGRANEQFF
>13|TRBJ2-7|NA|TRBV7-9|NA
TGTGCCAGCAGCCGGGACGGGACCTACGAGCAGTACTTC
CASSRDGTYEQYF
>12|TRBJ2-7|NA|TRBV28|NA
TGTGCCAGCAGAAGGGACGCCTACGAGCAGTACTTC
CASRRDAYEQYF
>12|TRBJ1-4|NA|TRBV15|NA
TGTGCCACCAGCAGTCCGAGGGCCCCACGGAGATTT
CATSSPRAPRRF
>14|TRBJ2-5|NA|TRBV5-1|NA
TGCGCCAGCAGCTTGGGGGGTGGCCAAGAGACCCAGTACTTC
CASSLGGGQETQYF
>13|TRBJ2-7|TRBD1|TRBV28|NA
TGTGCCAGCAGTCCCTCGGGACAGTACGAGCAGTACTTC
CASSPSGQYEQYF
>15|TRBJ1-6|TRBD1|TRBV7-3|few
TGTGCCAGCAGCACGACAGGGCCCTATAATTCACCCCTCCACTTT
CASSTTGPYNSPLHF
>17|TRBJ2-4|TRBD2|TRBV5-1|NA
TGCGCCAGCAGCTTGGATGGGGAGGGGTTAGCCAAAAACATTCAGTACTTC
CASSLDGEGLAKNIQYF
>16|TRBJ2-2|TRBD1|TRBV5-6|many
TGTGCCAGCAGCTTCGGCCGACAGGGGGTCACCGGGGAGCTGTTTTTT
CASSFGRQGVTGELFF
>15|TRBJ2-1|TRBD1|TRBV29-1|NA
TGCAGCGTCCACGACAGGGGGCGAAAGTACAATGAGCAGTTCTTC
CSVHDRGRKYNEQFF
>16|TRBJ1-2|TRBD1|TRBV28|NA
TGTGCCAGCAGTTTATTTGGGACAGGGGAAGTCTATGGCTACACCTTC
CASSLFGTGEVYGYTF
>13|TRBJ1-1|TRBD1|TRBV18|NA
TGTGCCAGCTCATTGACAGGGGGGATCGAAGCTTTCTTT
CASSLTGGIEAFF
>15|TRBJ2-3|NA|TRBV5-6|NA
TGTGCCAGCAGACCGAACTCCTACTTCACAGATACGCAGTATTTT
CASRPNSYFTDTQYF
>13|TRBJ2-5|NA|TRBV7-9|NA
TGTGCCAGCAGCTTAGAAGGAGAGGCGACCCAGTACTTC
CASSLEGEATQYF
>15|TRBJ1-5|TRBD1|TRBV7-9|NA
TGTGCCAGCAGCTCGGGGGACAGGGAGGGTCAGCCCCAGCATTTT
CASSSGDREGQPQHF
>14|TRBJ1-2|NA|TRBV25-1|NA
TGTGCCAGCAGTGCAAGGACGGAAACCTATGGCTACACCTTC
CASSARTETYGYTF
>18|TRBJ1-2|TRBD1|TRBV4-1|NA
TGCGCCAGCAGCCTCACCCCGGACAGGGTAGGCTTTAACTATGGCTACACCTTC
CASSLTPDRVGFNYGYTF
>14|TRBJ1-2|NA|TRBV28|NA
TGTGCCAGCGGGGAAAGTAACAGATTCTATGGCTACACCTTC
CASGESNRFYGYTF
>16|TRBJ2-4|NA|TRBV29-1|once
TGCAGCGTTGAAGAACAGGGCCTCTTAACCAAAAACATTCAGTACTTC
CSVEEQGLLTKNIQYF
>16|TRBJ1-1|NA|TRBV19|NA
TGTGCCAGTAGTATACAGGGCCTCAAAATGAGGACTGAAGCTTTCTTT
CASSIQGLKMRTEAFF
>13|TRBJ2-7|NA|TRBV6-1|NA
TGTGCCAGCCTTCGGGCCGAATTCAGCGAGCAGTACTTC
CASLRAEFSEQYF
>15|TRBJ2-7|TRBD1|TRBV27|NA
TGTGCCAGCAGTCTCCGAACAGGGGGCGATGGCGAGCAGTACTTC
CASSLRTGGDGEQYF